Below, one T cell receptor beta chain is given with its context. Specified time point: newly diagnosed GD, antithyroid drugs for less than 3 months. Extracted PBMC RNA gave rise to the TCR library. The germline CDR1 and CDR2 sequences are MNHEY and SMNVEV (reference sequence). The CDR3 has 17 amino acids. V was clipped by 4 bases and J by 3 bases, with 20 bases between them. This sample was included in a study of regulatory T cells in long-lasting Graves disease. In building TCR beta libraries, iRepertoire HTBI primers were used together with Arm-PCR of CDR3 regions. TCRdb processed the multiplex PCR reads anew with MiXCR; each CDR3 protein has one entry. The table records some 450,000 distinct CDR3 sequences, 15% to 20% of them present only once. These data also featured in a second study, about T cells in Graves' hyperthyroidism and ophthalmopathy.

The chain combines TRBV27 with TRBJ2-3; D is tentatively TRBD1 or TRBD2 (6 bases each). This sample comprised peripheral blood mononuclear cells (PBMCs), obtained at new diagnosis, from a patient treated with antithyroid drugs. This clonotype was obtained from a woman aged 25-40 years with Graves disease. DNA of the CDR3: TGTGCCAGCAGTTCCCCCCGGAGGGGGAAGGGGACAGATACGCAGTATTTT. This encodes CASSSPRRGKGTDTQYF.